Below, one T cell receptor beta chain is given with its context. Repertoires were generated with immunoSEQ multiplex PCR, while TCRdb's copy carries only in-frame clones and drops some. The sample lists 200,000 or so clones, about four fifths occurring once. V lost 1 base, J lost 9 bases, and 9 bases stayed unmatched. The CDR3 is made up of 15 amino acids. Germline V gives CDR1 SGDLS, CDR2 YYNGEE. These data come from a study of blood T cell repertoires in COVID-19. The receptor was derived from a man between 40 and 49 years old who had recovered from COVID-19. The V call is TRBV9, the J call TRBJ1-2, with 10 positions matching TRBD1. The sample consisted of PBMCs or T cells enriched from blood (not recorded which). The CDR3 spells CASSVHRDRGGSYTF. Here the CDR3 DNA reads TGTGCCAGCAGCGTACACCGGGACAGGGGAGGGAGCTACACCTTC.